The T cell receptor (beta chain) described here comes from a study of T-cell memory formation after mild COVID-19. Study as a whole: TCR clusters were mostly confined to one donor each. Findings and limits, study-wide: Pre-infection memory harbored some responding clones, suggesting cross-reactive memory joined.

TCRdb used MiXCR to reprocess the 5' RACE reads, holding one entry per CDR3 protein. This table has some 57,000 distinct CDR3 sequences, 12% appearing once. With respect to this clonotype: What it binds is not known.

Sequencing was done on a sample of PBMCs or a T cell subset sorted from them (not recorded which). The TCR sequence derives from a man younger than 35 who had mild COVID-19 (a few samples of this study predate the infection). Cell type and time point are not known.

Here the CDR3 reads CSAPLGGTGNEQFF. For the CDR3, the DNA is TGCAGTGCTCCTCTCGGGGGCACGGGGAATGAGCAGTTCTTC. The chain links TRBV20-1 to TRBJ2-1, with D perhaps being TRBD1 or TRBD2 (6 bases each). V dropped 5 bases and J dropped 7 bases, with 18 bases sitting between them. The CDR3 covers 14 residues. Germline assignment: CDR1 DFQATT and CDR2 SNEGSKA (reference sequence).